This T cell receptor (beta chain) was recovered during a study of CD8+ T cells in alopecia areata. Extraction of RNA preceded its reverse transcription into cDNA, which served as the sequencing template. Sequencing used immunoSEQ multiplex PCR; TCRdb keeps in-frame clones, though not all of them. The sample has around 100,000 clones, none seen only once; the top ten hold about 19%. Germline assignment: CDR1 NNHDY and CDR2 SYVADS. The length of the CDR3 is 14 residues. Trimming removed 3 bases from V and 3 bases from J, with 11 bases in between. This clone turned up a few times. Gene names refer to mouse genes. Read coverage stops 4 residues before the CDR3 terminus; the germline J gene supplies the remainder.

The sequencing sample was made of lesional skin. The chain recombines TRBV13-3 with TRBJ2-5; D possibly corresponds to TRBD2 (7 bases). This clonotype originated in a C3H/HeJ mouse with alopecia areata. As its MHC haplotype, the strain has H2-k. The CDR3 loop is CASSGGALQDTQYF. CDR3 DNA (partial): TGTGCCAGCAGTGGGGGGGCGCTTCAAGAC. Full variable domain (remainder filled in from reference TRBV13-3 and TRBJ2-5): EAAVTQSPRSKVAVTGGKVTLSCHQTNNHDYMYWYRQDTGHGLRLIHYSYVADSTEKGDIPDGYKASRPSQENFSLILELASLSQTAVYFCASSGGALQDTQYFGPGTRLLVL.